Following are 19 T cell receptor beta chains from one sample sequenced in a study of cytomegalovirus exposure and HLA in healthy donors. Researchers ran the PCR with 60 Vbeta and 13 Jbeta primers. The method was immunoSEQ multiplex PCR; TCRdb's version includes in-frame clones alone and lacks a portion of them. The sample comprises 150,000 to 190,000 clones, about three quarters of which are singletons, and approximately 1.3% rests with the top ten. Sequenced: PBMCs. These receptors all come from a man aged 18 to 30 in good health and CMV-seronegative.

V usage is TRBV30 and J usage is TRBJ2-7; 7 positions agree with TRBD2. This CDR3 is 14 amino acids long. V dropped 5 bases and J dropped 3; count of bases not matched to a gene: 10. Germline lookup yields CDR1 GTSNPN and CDR2 SVGIG (reference sequence). The CDR3 DNA is TGTGCCTGGTGCGCCGGCGGGAGTAACTACGAGCAGTACTTC. Its protein product is CAWCAGGSNYEQYF.

The sample holds one count of this clone. V and J are TRBV15 and TRBJ1-5, with 9 nucleotides matching TRBD1. The CDR3 contains 15 residues. Trimming cost V 3 bases and J 0 bases; bases outside gene matches: 0. Looked up from germline, CDR1 is LNHNV and CDR2 is YYDKDF (reference sequence). The CDR3 is CATSRDRGSNQPQHF. Written as DNA, the CDR3 is TGTGCCACCAGCAGGGACAGGGGTAGCAATCAGCCCCAGCATTTT. Variable domain in full (rest from reference TRBV15 and TRBJ1-5): DAMVIQNPRYQVTQFGKPVTLSCSQTLNHNVMYWYQQKSSQAPKLLFHYYDKDFNNEADTPDNFQSRRPNTSFCFLDIRSPGLGDTAMYLCATSRDRGSNQPQHFGDGTRLSIL.

The chain joins TRBV4-3 to TRBJ1-1; a weak D match, TRBD1 (5 bases). The ends were cut back, 0 bases at V and 0 bases at J, with 11 bases in the middle. Germline-derived CDR1 and CDR2 are LGHNA and YSLEER. There are 16 residues in the CDR3. The CDR3 region is CASSQDRQLLNTEAFF. DNA of the CDR3: TGCGCCAGCAGCCAAGATCGACAGCTACTGAACACTGAAGCTTTCTTT.

V and J are TRBV7-2 and TRBJ1-5; D is possibly TRBD1 (5 bases). Trimming cost V 3 bases and J 2 bases, with 11 bases left between them. The germline V gene encodes CDR1 SGHTA and CDR2 FQGNSA. The CDR3 consists of 15 residues. The DNA for the CDR3 is TGTGCCAGCAGCTTCTCCAGGGAAGGCAATCAGCCCCAGCATTTT. It is translated as CASSFSREGNQPQHF.

The chain employs TRBV5-1 and TRBJ2-7; 9 bases are a match to TRBD1. Germline V lookup: CDR1 SGHRS, CDR2 YFSETQ. Trimming took 7 bases from V and 3 from J; bases not matched to a gene: 8. The CDR3 is 14 amino acids. The CDR3 coding sequence is TGCGCCAGCCAACTCGACAGGGGGGGCTACGAGCAGTACTTC. Protein: CASQLDRGGYEQYF. Supplemented by reference TRBV5-1 and TRBJ2-7, the full variable domain reads KAGVTQTPRYLIKTRGQQVTLSCSPISGHRSVSWYQQTPGQGLQFLFEYFSETQRNKGNFPGRFSGRQFSNSRSEMNVSTLELGDSALYLCASQLDRGGYEQYFGPGTRLTVT.

The chain employs TRBV9 and TRBJ2-7, with TRBD1 matching over 7 bases. CDR3 length equals 16 residues. Germline V gene lookup returns CDR1 SGDLS and CDR2 YYNGEE. J gave up 4 bases and V 3 bases, and 13 bases lay outside the gene matches. This CDR3 reads CASSARSGTAPYEQYF. Written as DNA, the CDR3 is TGTGCCAGCAGCGCCCGCTCCGGGACAGCTCCGTACGAGCAGTACTTC.

As for this clone: The germline gene is not matched at one end of the junction; a read error may be the cause. This chain links TRBV7-9 with TRBJ2-7; perhaps TRBD2 as D (6 bases). Germline V gene sequence: CDR1 SEHNR, CDR2 FQNEAQ (reference sequence). This CDR3 region has 17 residues. Written as DNA, the CDR3 is TGTTCCAGCAGCTCCCTGAGCGGGTTGAGGGTATCCTACGAGCAGTACTTC. As protein: CSSSSLSGLRVSYEQYF.

The CDR3 sequence is CASSETSGSDKKQYF. CDR3 nucleotide sequence: TGTGCCAGCAGCGAGACTAGCGGATCAGATAAAAAGCAGTACTTC. The chain employs TRBV28 and TRBJ2-7; 9 nucleotides agree with TRBD2. Looked up from germline, CDR1 is MDHEN and CDR2 is SYDVKM. The CDR3 totals 15 residues. V shed 6 bases, J shed 8 bases, and the junction held 14 bases outside the gene matches.

V is TRBV28 and J is TRBJ2-1; possible D gene TRBD2, 5 bases. V lost 5 bases and J 7 bases, leaving 18 bases between the germline ends. The CDR3 length is 15 residues. Looked up from germline, CDR1 is MDHEN and CDR2 is SYDVKM. As DNA, the CDR3 is TGTGCCAGCAGTCCCGTTTGGGCGGGCGGAAATGAGCAGTTCTTC. Translated: CASSPVWAGGNEQFF.

This rearrangement joins TRBV6-4 to TRBJ2-1; 11 bases line up with TRBD2. The CDR3 is made up of 15 amino acids. The V gene's germline CDR1 is MRHNA and CDR2 SNTAGT. Unmatched junction bases numbered 8, after V lost 7 bases and J lost 6 bases. The DNA for the CDR3 is TGTGCCAGCAAGCCCACTAGCGGGAGCGTCAATGAGCAGTTCTTC. Translating gives CASKPTSGSVNEQFF.

This chain connects TRBV20-1 to TRBJ2-5, with D maybe TRBD1 (5 bases). This CDR3 spans 11 amino acids. Trimming stripped 5 bases from V and 3 bases from J, with 7 bases between. The germline gives CDR1 DFQATT, CDR2 SNEGSKA (reference sequence). CDR3 bases: TGCAGTGCTCGGACAAAAGAGACCCAGTACTTC. It translates to CSARTKETQYF.

As DNA, the CDR3 is TGCGCCAGCAGCCAACGTAGCGGGTCGAACACCGGGGAGCTGTTTTTT. This sequence encodes CASSQRSGSNTGELFF. J is TRBJ2-2 and V is TRBV4-3; 7 bases line up with TRBD2. Germline V gene lookup returns CDR1 LGHNA and CDR2 YSLEER. The CDR3 is 16 amino acids. V shed 2 bases and J 0 bases; nucleotides not matched to a gene: 3.

This sequence joins TRBV28 and TRBJ1-2, with D perhaps matching TRBD1 (5 bases). The CDR3 has 11 amino acids. Germline-derived CDR1 and CDR2 are MDHEN and SYDVKM. The DNA of the CDR3 is TGTGGAGGAGGGGATAGGGGAGGCTACACCTTC. Its translation: CGGGDRGGYTF.

This chain connects TRBV27 to TRBJ2-7; 8 nucleotides align to TRBD1. This CDR3 has 15 amino acids. The germline gives CDR1 MNHEY, CDR2 SMNVEV (reference sequence). J lost 2 bases, V lost 6 bases, and 9 bases had no gene match. The CDR3 sequence is CASRADRGGPYEQYF. CDR3 DNA sequence: TGTGCCAGCAGAGCCGACAGGGGCGGCCCCTACGAGCAGTACTTC.

The gene calls are TRBV18 and TRBJ1-4, with 9 bases lining up with TRBD1. Looked up from germline, CDR1 is KGHSH and CDR2 is LQKENI. The V gene end was trimmed by 6 bases and the J gene end by 8 bases; junction bases not matched to a gene: 7. There are 14 residues in the CDR3. The CDR3 DNA follows: TGTGCCAGCTCCCAACAGGGGGCTGAGGAAAAACTGTTTTTT. Its protein is CASSQQGAEEKLFF.

The gene calls are TRBV11-2 and TRBJ2-4, with a possible D match to TRBD2 (5 bases). The V end was cut by 5 bases, the J end by 5 bases, with 13 bases between. The CDR3 consists of 14 residues. The germline gives CDR1 SGHAT, CDR2 FQNNGV. The CDR3 protein is CASSQRRAENIQYF. CDR3 coding DNA: TGTGCCAGCAGCCAGCGGCGCGCCGAAAACATTCAGTACTTC.

J is TRBJ1-5 and V is TRBV28, with D unclear. Germline lookup yields CDR1 MDHEN and CDR2 SYDVKM. V gave up 4 bases and J gave up 0 bases, with 19 bases separating them. The CDR3 extends over 18 amino acids. CDR3 bases: TGTGCCAGCAGTTCGACACCGACAAAGGAATATAGCAATCAGCCCCAGCATTTT. Residues: CASSSTPTKEYSNQPQHF.

For this clone: Its ends do not fully match the called genes, so a read error is possible. The chain joins TRBV27 to TRBJ1-1; a possible D gene is TRBD1 (6 bases). This CDR3 region has 15 residues. Germline lookup yields CDR1 MNHEY and CDR2 SMNVEV (reference sequence). This CDR3 reads CASSLSTGLNTEASF. The CDR3 nucleotides are TGTGCCAGCAGTTTATCGACAGGCCTGAACACTGAAGCTTCCTTT.

V usage is TRBV19 and J usage is TRBJ1-1; possibly TRBD1 for D (5 bases). Trimming cost V 4 bases and J 7 bases, with 10 bases left between them. The germline V gene has CDR1 LNHDA and CDR2 SQIVND (reference sequence). This CDR3 has 12 amino acids. The chain's CDR3 is CASSSRTLEAFF. The CDR3 DNA reads TGTGCCAGTAGTAGCCGGACACTTGAAGCTTTCTTT. Full variable domain (missing parts from reference TRBV19 and TRBJ1-1): DGGITQSPKYLFRKEGQNVTLSCEQNLNHDAMYWYRQDPGQGLRLIYYSQIVNDFQKGDIAEGYSVSREKKESFPLTVTSAQKNPTAFYLCASSSRTLEAFFGQGTRLTVV.